This T cell receptor (beta chain) appears in the sequencing data of a study of patients and donors after allogeneic stem cell transplantation. The CDR3 extends over 16 amino acids. The germline CDR1 and CDR2 sequences are MNHEY and SMNVEV (reference sequence). Trimming cost V 5 bases and J 2 bases; bases outside gene matches: 7. TCRdb processed the RT-PCR reads anew with MiXCR; each CDR3 protein has one entry. The sample yields around 90,000 distinct CDR3 sequences, under 50% seen once. This clonotype was sampled from a human donor who was either an allogeneic HSCT recipient or a stem cell or donor lymphocyte infusion donor (not recorded which). It is not recorded whose cells these are; they may come from a transplant donor. The sequencing sample was made of blood, either unsorted or a sorted T cell fraction (not recorded which). The V gene is TRBV27, the J gene TRBJ1-2; 11 bases align to TRBD1. The CDR3 DNA follows: TGTGCCAGCAGTCGGGACAGGGGGGACAGAAACTATGGCTACACCTTC. This translates into CASSRDRGDRNYGYTF.